Given below is one T cell receptor beta chain in context. The antigen is undetermined. V dropped 7 bases and J dropped 1 base, with 10 bases sitting between them. The CDR3 spans 13 residues. Germline V gene data show CDR1 as LGHNA and CDR2 as YNFKEQ. Primers for the PCR totalled 60 Vbeta and 13 Jbeta. Sequenced by immunoSEQ multiplex PCR; TCRdb stores in-frame clones only, minus some. The sample contains approximately 130,000 clones, around 79% of which appear only once. The data were obtained in a study of cytomegalovirus exposure and HLA in healthy donors. Whole-study results and caveats: In a later analysis, 15,000 to 20,000 TCR beta sequences were associated with HLA alleles at 0.05 false discovery rate. Most TCR sequences were seen very rarely across donors, but some public TCRs occurred in many. According to an earlier analysis, most TCR beta V segments yielded productive rearrangements about 87% or about 30% of the time. Highest at DRB1 and lowest at HLA-C, TCR association rates differed among HLA loci in a later analysis.

The sequenced sample consisted of PBMCs. This clonotype originated in a woman between 40 and 50 years old in good health and CMV-seronegative. The chain couples TRBV4-2 to TRBJ1-1; no firm D call. Here the CDR3 reads CASTPRRNTEAFF. As DNA, the CDR3 is TGTGCCAGCACCCCACGGAGGAACACTGAAGCTTTCTTT.